Listed below are T cell receptor beta chains from one sample, sequenced in a study of OX40 agonist ivuxolimab in advanced cancers. Here immunoSEQ multiplex PCR was the method, and the copy in TCRdb shows in-frame clones only, minus some. The table includes 73,000 or so clones, almost 85% detected once. Sample: CD4+ or CD8+ T cells sorted from blood, taken in a trial of the OX40 agonist ivuxolimab. These receptors all stem from an adult with an advanced solid tumor such as melanoma, head and neck, liver or kidney cancer. Both conserved end residues are part of each CDR3. A D gene is named only where the DNA matches it firmly. Clone size is shown for a subset of rows, as once, few, many or a class of expanded clone.

clone size	D gene	V gene	J gene	CDR3 protein	CDR3 DNA
NA	NA	TRBV7-2	TRBJ2-1	CASSTSRISSYNEQFF	TGTGCCAGCAGCACCTCCAGGATCAGCTCCTACAATGAGCAGTTCTTC
NA	NA	TRBV19	TRBJ1-2	CASTPPGGHGYTF	TGTGCCAGTACCCCCCCAGGTGGCCATGGCTACACCTTC
NA	TRBD2	TRBV2	TRBJ2-2	CASSERASGGYLNTGELFF	TGTGCCAGCAGTGAAAGGGCTAGCGGGGGATACCTGAACACCGGGGAGCTGTTTTTT
NA	NA	TRBV2	TRBJ2-5	CAGTPSKGETQYF	TGTGCCGGGACACCCTCAAAGGGAGAGACCCAGTACTTC
NA	TRBD1	TRBV29-1	TRBJ1-5	CSVVETGLNQPQHF	TGCAGCGTTGTGGAGACAGGGTTAAATCAGCCCCAGCATTTT
NA	TRBD2	TRBV6-5	TRBJ2-3	CASSYMTSGDTQYF	TGTGCCAGCAGTTACATGACTAGCGGGGATACGCAGTATTTT
NA	TRBD1	TRBV30	TRBJ1-2	CAWRGGSNYGYTF	TGTGCCTGGCGAGGGGGCTCGAACTATGGCTACACCTTC
once	NA	TRBV21-1	TRBJ2-3	CASSTSRGTDTQYF	TGTGCCAGCAGCACATCCCGGGGCACAGATACGCAGTATTTT
NA	NA	TRBV30	TRBJ2-3	CAWSVPLGAPRTDTQYF	TGTGCCTGGAGTGTACCGCTAGGAGCACCCCGGACAGATACGCAGTATTTT
NA	TRBD2	TRBV9	TRBJ2-1	CASSTSGGVPSSYNEQFF	TGTGCCAGCAGCACTAGCGGGGGAGTCCCGAGCTCCTACAATGAGCAGTTCTTC
NA	TRBD1	TRBV11-2	TRBJ2-7	CASSLGQNSYEQYF	TGTGCCAGCAGCTTGGGACAGAACTCCTACGAGCAGTACTTC
NA	NA	TRBV6-5	TRBJ2-3	CASSYRNTQYF	TGTGCCAGCAGTTACCGGAATACGCAGTATTTT
NA	TRBD1	TRBV10-3	TRBJ1-6	CAISQQGAYNSPLHF	TGTGCCATCAGTCAACAGGGGGCTTATAATTCACCCCTCCACTTT
few	TRBD1	TRBV7-3	TRBJ2-1	CASSLTDRDTYNEQFF	TGTGCCAGCAGCTTAACGGACAGGGATACCTACAATGAGCAGTTCTTC
NA	NA	TRBV27	TRBJ1-2	CASMSMRAFYGYTF	TGTGCCAGCATGAGCATGCGGGCCTTCTATGGCTACACCTTC
NA	NA	TRBV18	TRBJ1-4	CASSPTGRWLFF	TGTGCCAGCTCACCTACAGGACGTTGGCTGTTTTTT
NA	NA	TRBV28	TRBJ1-1	CALIDSSRTEAFF	TGTGCCCTAATAGACAGTTCTCGGACTGAAGCTTTCTTT
NA	TRBD1	TRBV11-2	TRBJ1-1	CASSPYPGQGNTEAFF	TGTGCCAGCAGCCCATATCCGGGACAGGGGAACACTGAAGCTTTCTTT
NA	NA	TRBV2	TRBJ2-5	CASSGPPQETQYF	TGTGCCAGTTCGGGACCCCCCCAAGAGACCCAGTACTTC
NA	TRBD1	TRBV5-6	TRBJ2-7	CASSDGRWGQGHYEQYF	TGTGCCAGCAGCGACGGCCGGTGGGGACAGGGGCACTACGAGCAGTACTTC
NA	NA	TRBV6-1	TRBJ1-5	CASEVGNQPQHF	TGTGCCAGCGAAGTTGGGAATCAGCCCCAGCATTTT